The 23 T cell receptor beta chains below come from one sample, sequenced in a study of T cell repertoires in cytomegalovirus infection. TCRdb processed the reads anew with MiXCR; each CDR3 protein has one entry. Among about 450,000 distinct CDR3 sequences listed, approximately 31% were seen once. Material for sequencing was PBMCs. The receptors originated from a human donor in good health (CMV status not recorded). Some clones in this sample may be carry-over from other donors' samples.

This clonotype was picked up one time. Here the CDR3 omits its conserved ending phenylalanine or tryptophan, so a read error is the likely source. The limits of the CDR3 on the DNA are not certain, so only TCRdb's listed CDR3 is given. The chain links TRBV19 to TRBJ2-1. The CDR3 adds up to 12 amino acids, both ends counted. Germline V lookup: CDR1 LNHDA, CDR2 SQIVND (reference sequence). CDR3 sequence reads: CASSLGYNEHFL.

This rearrangement joins TRBV27 to TRBJ2-7, with D possibly being TRBD1 (5 bases). CDR1 is MNHEY and CDR2 is SMNVEV in the germline V gene (reference sequence). V lost 1 base, J lost 0 bases, and 19 bases lay in between. The CDR3 is 18 amino acids. In DNA, the CDR3 is TGTGCCAGCAGTTTATGGCCTTCGACGGACACGGCCTCCTACGAGCAGTACTTC. This gives the protein CASSLWPSTDTASYEQYF.

The chain joins TRBV12-3 or TRBV12-4 to TRBJ1-1; D is possibly TRBD1 (6 bases). The V gene lost 3 bases and the J gene lost 3 bases, with 14 bases spanning the gap. CDR3 size: 15 residues. The CDR3 sequence is CASSFGGKGDTEAFF. The DNA for the CDR3 is TGTGCCAGCAGTTTCGGAGGGAAGGGGGACACTGAAGCTTTCTTT.

The V and J genes are TRBV20-1 and TRBJ1-1, with D possibly matching TRBD1 (6 bases). Germline assignment: CDR1 DFQATT and CDR2 SNEGSKA (reference sequence). This CDR3 has 18 amino acids. V was cut by 2 bases and J by 5 bases, with 27 bases left in between. The CDR3 DNA follows: TGCAGTGCTAGAATCGCGTCGGGGGACATTCAGACGCGGACTGAAGCTTTCTTT. Protein sequence: CSARIASGDIQTRTEAFF.

The chain joins TRBV2 to TRBJ1-5, with no clear D. The CDR3 length is 15 residues. Germline V CDR1 and CDR2: SNHLY, FYNNEI. The germline V and J ends were trimmed by 2 bases and 5 bases, with 13 bases remaining between them. Here the CDR3 DNA reads TGTGCCAGCAGTGAATCCGGGTATGAGGATCAGCCCCAGCATTTT. Its translation: CASSESGYEDQPQHF.

The genes are TRBV10-3 and TRBJ2-7, with D perhaps given as TRBD1 or TRBD2 (5 bases each). The germline V and J ends were trimmed by 6 bases and 5 bases, with 14 bases remaining between them. There are 13 residues in the CDR3. The germline V gene encodes CDR1 ENHRY and CDR2 SYGVKD. The CDR3 spells CAISDRGVDEQYF. Written as DNA, the CDR3 is TGTGCCATCAGCGACCGAGGGGTGGACGAGCAGTACTTC.

In its sample, this clonotype was seen many times. The DNA for the CDR3 is TGTGCCAGCAGCTTACTCCAAGTGTCGACCTACGAGCAGTACTTC. Translating it yields CASSLLQVSTYEQYF. The rearrangement links TRBV7-2 to TRBJ2-7; D is unclear. From germline, CDR1 is SGHTA and CDR2 FQGNSA. V shed 2 bases and J shed 2 bases, with 13 bases lying between them. The CDR3 has 15 residues.

This clonotype has a handful of counts. The rearrangement links TRBV28 to TRBJ1-1, with D hard to call. This CDR3 is built from 14 residues. Germline V gene data show CDR1 as MDHEN and CDR2 as SYDVKM. Trimming cost V 3 bases and J 0 bases, with 8 bases left between them. This CDR3 reads CASSFEGMNTEAFF. The CDR3 DNA sequence: TGTGCCAGCAGTTTTGAGGGTATGAACACTGAAGCTTTCTTT.

J is TRBJ2-1 and V is TRBV7-2; 8 nucleotides match TRBD2. The V gene's germline CDR1 is SGHTA and CDR2 FQGNSA. The CDR3 length is 19 residues. After removal of 1 base from V and 0 bases from J, the junction contained 11 bases not matched to a gene. In DNA, the CDR3 is TGTGCCAGCAGCTTAGGGAGGGGCGGGGGGCCGAGCTCCTACAATGAGCAGTTCTTC. It specifies CASSLGRGGGPSSYNEQFF.

This clonotype was counted a few times. The gene calls are TRBV12-3 or TRBV12-4 and TRBJ1-1, with 8 nucleotides matching TRBD1. J gave up 6 bases and V 7 bases, and 1 base lay outside the gene matches. The CDR3 totals 11 residues. CDR3 in DNA: TGTGCCAGCAAACAGGGGGCTGAAGCTTTCTTT. It yields the protein CASKQGAEAFF.

The chain carries TRBV2 and TRBJ2-3; 7 nucleotides align to TRBD1. J gave up 1 base and V 6 bases, and 4 bases lay outside the gene matches. The length of the CDR3 is 14 residues. Germline CDR1 is SNHLY and CDR2 is FYNNEI. The CDR3 sequence is CASRRQGGTDTQYF. CDR3 DNA sequence: TGTGCCAGCAGGAGACAGGGCGGCACAGATACGCAGTATTTT.

With regard to this clonotype: Given a much more abundant clone one base away, this may be a read error. This rearrangement joins TRBV7-6 to TRBJ2-7, with TRBD2 matching 11 bases. The CDR3 consists of 15 residues. Per germline, CDR1 SGHVS and CDR2 FNYEAQ. CDR3 sequence: CAISPLGLAGHEQYF. DNA of the CDR3: TGTGCCATCAGCCCCCTAGGACTAGCGGGCCACGAGCAGTACTTC.

As to this clonotype: A much larger clone lies a single base off, so this may be a read error. The V call is TRBV28, the J call TRBJ1-1, with TRBD1 identical over 7 bases. The CDR3 spans 12 residues. Germline V gives CDR1 MDHEN, CDR2 SYDVKM. The DNA of the CDR3 is TGTGCCAGCAGTTTTGGTTCCACAGGGGCTTACTTT. Protein product: CASSFGSTGAYF. The entire variable domain, with the rest obtained from reference TRBV28 and TRBJ1-1, is as follows: DVKVTQSSRYLVKRTGEKVFLECVQDMDHENMFWYRQDPGLGLRLIYFSYDVKMKEKGDIPEGYSVSREKKERFSLILESASTNQTSMYLCASSFGSTGAYFGQGTRLTVV.

This clonotype was seen only a few times. This chain joins TRBV19 and TRBJ1-2, with D possibly being TRBD1 (5 bases). V shed 5 bases and J shed 2 bases, with 18 bases lying between them. Germline V gene sequence: CDR1 LNHDA, CDR2 SQIVND (reference sequence). CDR3 length: 16 amino acids. As DNA, the CDR3 is TGTGCCAGTAGTCTAGTCAATCGGGGCGAGAACTATGGCTACACCTTC. Its protein product is CASSLVNRGENYGYTF.

This clonotype has a count of ten or more. The CDR3 sequence: CASRGFKNIQYF. The DNA of the CDR3 is TGTGCCAGCAGGGGGTTCAAAAACATTCAGTACTTC. V gene TRBV7-2 combines with J gene TRBJ2-4; no definite D call. The CDR3 has 12 amino acids. Germline V CDR1 and CDR2: SGHTA, FQGNSA. Trimming shortened V by 6 bases and J by 3 bases, and 6 bases separated the two germline ends.

This chain uses TRBV12-3 or TRBV12-4 with TRBJ1-1; D perhaps matches TRBD1 (5 bases). V dropped 7 bases and J dropped 1 base, with 13 bases sitting between them. The CDR3 totals 14 residues. CDR3 residues: CASTQGSKNTEAFF. The CDR3 region has the DNA TGTGCCAGCACCCAGGGTTCGAAGAACACTGAAGCTTTCTTT.

The CDR3 coding sequence is TGTGCCAGCAGCGGATGGGACAGGGACACATCTCTCCTACGGCAGTTCTTC. Translation: CASSGWDRDTSLLRQFF. The chain is built from TRBV5-6 and TRBJ2-1, with 9 bases lining up with TRBD1. J gave up 12 bases and V 4 bases, and 20 bases lay outside the gene matches. The V gene's germline CDR1 is SGHDT and CDR2 YYEEEE. CDR3 length equals 17 residues.

In its sample, this clonotype was seen many times. The genes are TRBV7-2 and TRBJ2-7, with D possibly TRBD1 on 6 matching bases. Trimming shortened V by 8 bases and J by 0 bases, and 11 bases separated the two germline ends. CDR3 length: 13 amino acids. CDR1 is SGHTA, CDR2 FQGNSA, per germline. The CDR3 region is CASSDRFSYEQYF. The DNA of the CDR3 is TGTGCCAGCTCCGACAGGTTCTCCTACGAGCAGTACTTC.

This clonotype appeared a few times. The rearrangement links TRBV11-3 to TRBJ1-1; TRBD1 aligns across 7 bases. From germline, CDR1 is SGHNT and CDR2 YENEEA. V was clipped by 0 bases and J by 1 base; unmatched bases: 11. CDR3 length: 18 amino acids. The CDR3 reads CASSLDLQGIGKNTEAFF. Here the CDR3 DNA reads TGTGCCAGCAGCTTAGATCTACAGGGGATTGGGAAGAACACTGAAGCTTTCTTT.

On this clonotype: The CDR3 end shows no conserved phenylalanine or tryptophan, and so a read error is likely. The rearrangement links TRBV2 to TRBJ2-7; TRBD1 is a possible D gene (5 bases). Germline assignment: CDR1 SNHLY and CDR2 FYNNEI. Between the trimmed V and J ends, which lost 3 bases and 0 bases, there was a span of 9 bases. This CDR3 has 14 amino acids. The CDR3 loop reads CASSDGRGSYEQYL. CDR3 sequence (DNA): TGTGCCAGCAGTGACGGTAGGGGCTCCTACGAGCAGTACTTA.

This clonotype appeared a few times. The genes are TRBV7-9 and TRBJ1-6, with D possibly being TRBD1 (6 bases). The CDR3 totals 17 residues. V was shortened by 7 bases and J by 5 bases, with 21 bases between the two germline ends. Germline V lookup: CDR1 SEHNR, CDR2 FQNEAQ (reference sequence). This chain's CDR3 is CASITRTVGHNNSPLHF. The CDR3 coding sequence is TGTGCCAGCATCACCCGCACGGTGGGACACAATAATTCACCCCTCCACTTT.

This clonotype was observed many times. The chain joins TRBV6-5 to TRBJ2-1; 9 bases map to TRBD1. This CDR3 is built from 13 residues. The V gene's germline CDR1 is MNHEY and CDR2 SVGAGI. V lost 2 bases and J lost 7; bases outside the gene matches: 0. The CDR3 is CASSYDRGNEQFF. In DNA, the CDR3 is TGTGCCAGCAGTTACGACAGGGGGAATGAGCAGTTCTTC.

The CDR3 loop is CASSEGVAEAFF. The CDR3, as DNA: TGTGCCAGCAGCGAAGGGGTAGCTGAAGCTTTCTTT. The chain employs TRBV7-8 and TRBJ1-1; tentatively, D is TRBD1 (5 bases). This CDR3 contains 12 residues. Germline V CDR1 and CDR2: SGHVS, FQNEAQ. The V end was cut by 5 bases, the J end by 6 bases, with 10 bases between.